The 4 T cell receptor beta chains below all came from one sample that was sequenced in a study of blood T cell repertoires in COVID-19. Only in-frame clones appear in the TCRdb table, and some are missing; sequencing was by immunoSEQ multiplex PCR. The sample shows roughly 38,000 clones, 90% of them seen only once. Sequencing input: peripheral blood. The receptors shown here come from a man aged 70 or older with acute or convalescent COVID-19.

This chain joins TRBV10-3 and TRBJ2-5; 13 bases map to TRBD2. Germline V gene sequence: CDR1 ENHRY, CDR2 SYGVKD. The CDR3 has 14 residues. Unmatched junction bases numbered 0, after V lost 4 bases and J lost 4 bases. DNA of the CDR3: TGTGCCATCAGTGGGACTAGCGGGAGAGAGACCCAGTACTTC. As protein: CAISGTSGRETQYF.

The chain joins TRBV11-2 to TRBJ2-1; weak D call: TRBD2 (6 bases). From germline, CDR1 is SGHAT and CDR2 FQNNGV. The CDR3 is 16 amino acids. V was shortened by 0 bases and J by 9 bases, with 18 bases between the two germline ends. CDR3 nucleotides: TGTGCCAGCAGCTTAGATCCGGCGGGATGGTCGGGTGAGCAGTTCTTC. It codes for CASSLDPAGWSGEQFF.

The gene calls are TRBV29-1 and TRBJ2-1, with D possibly matching TRBD1 (5 bases). V was clipped by 5 bases and J by 1 base, with 18 bases between them. The CDR3 spans 16 residues. CDR1 SQVTM and CDR2 ANQGSEA come from the germline V gene. CDR3 DNA sequence: TGCAGCGTTAATAGCCGAACAGGTCAATCCTACAATGAGCAGTTCTTC. This sequence encodes CSVNSRTGQSYNEQFF.

Here the CDR3 reads CASSQNLRISGTVSEQYF. CDR3 DNA: TGTGCCAGCAGCCAGAACCTTAGGATTAGCGGGACCGTTTCAGAGCAGTACTTC. J is TRBJ2-7 and V is TRBV4-2; 8 nucleotides agree with TRBD2. With 3 bases clipped from V and 7 bases from J, the junction kept 20 bases outside the gene matches. The CDR3 runs to 18 residues. Per the germline V gene, CDR1 is LGHNA and CDR2 is YNFKEQ.